The 4 T cell receptor beta chains in this list originate from one sample, sequenced in a study of regulatory T cells in long-lasting Graves disease. As to time point: newly diagnosed GD, antithyroid drugs for less than 3 months. The TCR library used RNA extracted from PBMCs. According to the study, TCR beta libraries were built with iRepertoire HTBI primers and CDR3-region Arm-PCR. TCRdb re-analysed the multiplex PCR reads in MiXCR, keeping a single row per CDR3 protein. The top ten clones hold 9.5% to 15% of a sample with some 460,000 distinct CDR3 sequences, about 16% of them seen once. The same data also contributed to another study, on T cells in Graves' hyperthyroidism and ophthalmopathy.

Specimen: peripheral blood mononuclear cells (PBMCs), collected at new diagnosis, from a patient treated with antithyroid drugs. The receptor source for this set is a man in his forties or fifties with Graves disease.

This chain links TRBV2 with TRBJ2-1, with 8 nucleotides matching TRBD2. This CDR3 has 13 residues. The ends lost 8 bases at V and 6 bases at J; junction bases unmatched: 6. Germline V CDR1 and CDR2: SNHLY, FYNNEI. The CDR3 nucleotides read TGTGCCAGCGTTAGCGGGACCTCCAATGAGCAGTTCTTC. Protein product: CASVSGTSNEQFF.

This clonotype was seen at least ten times. The V gene is TRBV28, the J gene TRBJ2-6; D is undetermined. With 6 bases removed from V and 1 base from J, the gap between germline ends came to 10 bases. The V gene's germline CDR1 is MDHEN and CDR2 SYDVKM. The CDR3 runs to 15 residues. This CDR3 is CASSQDTSGANVLTF. The CDR3 nucleotides are TGTGCCAGCAGCCAAGACACTTCTGGGGCCAACGTCCTGACTTTC.

The chain has TRBV27 and TRBJ2-3; 10 bases match TRBD1. The V gene's germline CDR1 is MNHEY and CDR2 SMNVEV (reference sequence). With V trimmed by 6 bases and J by 5 bases, 8 bases remained unmatched. CDR3 length: 15 amino acids. The CDR3 here is CASSFRTGGKDTQYF. The CDR3 coding sequence is TGTGCCAGCAGCTTCCGGACAGGGGGTAAAGATACGCAGTATTTT.

In the case of this clonotype: Given the absence of the conserved phenylalanine or tryptophan at the CDR3 end, a read error is likely. V gene TRBV20-1 combines with J gene TRBJ2-7; the match to TRBD1 covers 7 bases. In germline, CDR1 is DFQATT, CDR2 SNEGSKA (reference sequence). The V segment lost 6 bases and the J segment 5 bases; nucleotides outside the gene matches: 10. The CDR3 covers 13 residues. The CDR3 nucleotides read TGCAGTGCCAATGAAAGGGGACAGAACGAGCAGTACCTC. This sequence encodes CSANERGQNEQYL.